There are a few counts of the clone carrying this T cell receptor (beta chain). iRepertoire HTBI primers and Arm-PCR of CDR3 regions built TCR beta libraries. TCRdb called the multiplex PCR reads again in MiXCR, with one record for every CDR3 protein. This repertoire shows 700,000 or so distinct CDR3 sequences, around 32% found once; its top ten account for about two fifths. The sample's time point: persistent/refractory GD, antithyroid drugs over 5 years with positive TRAb. After RNA was extracted from PBMCs, the TCR library was made from it. This entry belongs to a study of regulatory T cells in long-lasting Graves disease. Looking at the study overall: More than 5 years of antithyroid drugs with positive TSH receptor antibodies defined persistent Graves' disease.

The TCR comes from a female donor with Graves disease. The sequenced sample was peripheral blood mononuclear cells (PBMCs), obtained when the disease was refractory, from a patient treated with antithyroid drugs.

The DNA of the CDR3 is TGTGCCAGCAGTTACTCGAGCCCCCCGAGCTCCTATAATTCACCCCTCCACTTT. It specifies CASSYSSPPSSYNSPLHF. The chain combines TRBV6-5 with TRBJ1-6; D is unresolved. The CDR3 extends over 18 amino acids. The V and J ends lost 0 bases and 0 bases respectively, with 12 bases between them. The germline V gene encodes CDR1 MNHEY and CDR2 SVGAGI.